Sequencing of this T cell receptor (beta chain) was carried out in a study of T cells in Graves' hyperthyroidism and ophthalmopathy (dated by TCRdb to the late 2010s). About the full investigation: Peripheral blood samples were taken at the time of initial diagnosis, prior to any treatment. To identify TCR V-J signatures that set the groups apart, the researchers used a discovery cohort of 100 patients, made up of around 40 with Graves' ophthalmopathy and 55 to 65 with stable Graves' hyperthyroidism. Once sampling was done, hyperthyroidism patients were given methimazole at a starting dose of 30 mg daily, whereas ophthalmopathy patients were given high-dose intravenous methylprednisolone. Thyroid tissue and blood T-cell repertoires from six Graves' hyperthyroidism patients were also compared in the study. TCR Vbeta CDR3 sequencing of 120 to 150 peripheral blood samples (43 ophthalmopathy, 75 or so hyperthyroidism and approximately 17 progressor patients) is reported in the paper. An independent validation cohort of under 20 hyperthyroidism patients and approximately 17 patients who later progressed to ophthalmopathy tested prospective prediction of ophthalmopathy. The 100 discovery patients were randomly split 7:3 into training and test sets.

On the study overall, not on this receptor specifically: In validation, progression to ophthalmopathy was predicted by the model with almost 71% sensitivity and 72.22% specificity, a median of about 6.4 months before onset. Sample size was not statistically predetermined, and investigators were not blinded to group allocation. Ophthalmopathy was separated from stable hyperthyroidism by a 13 V-J signature model, with 85% to 90% sensitivity and just over 81% specificity obtained in cross-validation and 80%/75% obtained in testing. Most expanded thyroid clonotypes (frequency above 0.001) were also detected in blood, a finding suggesting that blood repertoires may reflect thyroid immune responses.

Stable Graves' hyperthyroidism was defined as the absence of progression to ophthalmopathy over 18 months of follow-up. The hyperthyroidism patients were between 18 and 65 years old and newly diagnosed, with a disease duration of less than 2 months. Any patient with an uncontrolled infection, another autoimmune disease, pregnancy or lactation was excluded. Diagnoses were established on the basis of clinical symptoms, serum thyroxine and TRAb, thyroid ultrasound, and orbital computed tomography. PBMCs were separated from over 9 ml of fresh peripheral blood using Ficoll-Paque density gradient centrifugation. Total RNA was extracted using Trizol reagent, and RNA quality was assessed on an Agilent 2100 Bioanalyzer. As concerns this clonotype: Its antigen is not yet known. Base qualities are missing; no much larger clone stands one base away.

Cut back by 5 bases and 0 bases, the V and J ends lie 12 bases apart. The CDR3 runs 14 residues from the cysteine to the phenylalanine. The CDR3 DNA has 42 bases and is translated from base 1. The germline V gene (reference sequence) yields GTSNPN for CDR1 and SVGIG for CDR2. Amplification of TCR beta CDR3 regions was carried out from RNA transcripts. The TCR CDR3 was subjected to a first round of RT-PCR using the HTBI primer set and the Qiagen OneStep RT-PCR kit. The libraries were constructed in a second round of multiplex PCR and then size-selected and purified. The libraries were sequenced on an Illumina HiSeq2000 using paired-end 100 bp reads. The original methods were these. SOAPnuke was used to process the raw data, removing reads that contained adapters or uncalled bases, had a mean Phred below 15, or lacked an exact match to the constant primer or identifier. High-quality paired reads were merged with COPE v1.2.5, and unique nucleotide sequences were defined as clonotypes. MiTCR v1.1 was used to align the clonotypes against IMGT TRBV, TRBD and TRBJ reference segments. The analysis was restricted to V-J combinations with a frequency above 0.0001, which together covered 99% to 99.2% of the repertoires. The TCS score was defined as the ratio of F50 (clonal expansion) to E x V (chaos), calculated using BLOSUM62-based TCRdist between CDR3 peptides within each V-J. Welch's t-statistics and random forest reduced just over 500 V-J features to roughly 13, which were used in a naive Bayes classifier (R e1071). The raw public reads went through TCRdb reprocessing: fastp at Q25, MiXCR clone calling, in-frame beta chains kept. Rows are unified per CDR3 protein, each entry keeping the most common DNA and genes. The V and J calls and clone size are TCRdb's, not the authors'. The sample includes around 500,000 distinct CDR3 sequences, with approximately 15% observed a single time. Of the sample, approximately 15% falls within the top ten clones.

Source material: blood. The receptor's source is a woman in her thirties or forties with Graves' hyperthyroidism. Here the chain combines TRBV30 and TRBJ2-3; TRBD2 might be the D gene, on 6 matching bases. The CDR3 protein is CAWSSSVSTDTQYF. DNA sequence: TGTGCCTGGTCCTCTAGCGTCAGCACAGATACGCAGTATTTT.